This TCR beta chain was profiled in a study of blood T cell repertoires in COVID-19. On the study more broadly: Sites across the United States, Italy and Spain contributed samples from acute and convalescent COVID-19. Nucleic acid was either cDNA or gDNA, and it came from T cells, B-cell-depleted T cells, or PBMCs.

CDR3 size: 16 residues. Trimming took 3 bases from V and 2 from J; bases not matched to a gene: 7. Germline CDR1 is SGHDT and CDR2 is YYEEEE. Study processing details: Estimates of nucleated cell counts were drawn from the amplification of reference gene primers. Method: immunoSEQ multiplex PCR; TCRdb's copy keeps in-frame clones and lacks some. V and J calls and clone size are given by that table; D and trimming were obtained from the DNA. Among roughly 210,000 clones listed, about 88% were seen once. The sample taken for sequencing was peripheral blood. V gene TRBV5-6 combines with J gene TRBJ2-1; 8 bases fit TRBD2. This TCR was recovered from a man aged 70 or older with acute or convalescent COVID-19. The CDR3 sequence is CASSSLRAGAYNEQFF. The DNA of the CDR3 is TGTGCCAGCAGCTCCCTCCGAGCGGGAGCCTACAATGAGCAGTTCTTC.